The clone carrying this T cell receptor beta chain was counted a few times. Its antigen remains unknown. This sample stems from a study of T cells in Graves' hyperthyroidism and ophthalmopathy. Study findings and constraints: Median prediction lead before ophthalmopathy onset was around 7 months with the model. Most clonotypes expanded in the thyroid (above 0.001) were also present in blood.

Trimming took 5 bases from V and 2 from J, leaving 10 bases between them. Germline CDR1 and CDR2: SGHTA and FQGTGA. CDR3 length: 15 amino acids. Each person with ophthalmopathy scored at least 3 on the Clinical Activity Score, reached NOSPECS grade 4 or higher, and had been ill under 3 months. The authors obtained PBMCs from over 7.5 ml of fresh peripheral blood. RNA transcripts gave rise to amplified TCR beta CDR3 regions. HTBI primers were employed in a first-round RT-PCR of the TCR CDR3. TCRdb reprocessed the multiplex PCR reads via MiXCR and lists one record per CDR3 protein. The data show about 370,000 distinct CDR3 sequences, with around 15% seen just once and roughly a fifth held by the top ten.

Source material: blood. The chain carries TRBV7-3 and TRBJ2-6; D might be TRBD2 (5 bases). The TCR comes from a woman aged 55-69 years with Graves' ophthalmopathy. The CDR3 region has the DNA TGTGCCAGCAGCGGCGGGCCCGCTGGGGCCAACGTCCTGACTTTC. Translation gives CASSGGPAGANVLTF.